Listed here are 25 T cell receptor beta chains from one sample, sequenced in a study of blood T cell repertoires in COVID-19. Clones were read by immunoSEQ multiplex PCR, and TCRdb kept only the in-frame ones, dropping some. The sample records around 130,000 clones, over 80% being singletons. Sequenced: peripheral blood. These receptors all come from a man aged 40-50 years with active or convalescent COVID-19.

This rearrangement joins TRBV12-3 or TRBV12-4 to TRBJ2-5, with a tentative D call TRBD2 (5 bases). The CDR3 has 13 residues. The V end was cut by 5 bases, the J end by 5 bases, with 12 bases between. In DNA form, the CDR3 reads TGTGCCAGCAGTACCGGAGAGCGGGAGACCCAGTACTTC. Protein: CASSTGERETQYF.

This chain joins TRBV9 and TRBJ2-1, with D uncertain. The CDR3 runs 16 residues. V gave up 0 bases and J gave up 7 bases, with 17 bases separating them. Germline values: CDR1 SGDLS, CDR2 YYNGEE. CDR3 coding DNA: TGTGCCAGCAGCGTAGTTGGGCTCGAAGTGGTGAATGAGCAGTTCTTC. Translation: CASSVVGLEVVNEQFF. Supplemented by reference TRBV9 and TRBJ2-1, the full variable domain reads DSGVTQTPKHLITATGQRVTLRCSPRSGDLSVYWYQQSLDQGLQFLIQYYNGEERAKGNILERFSAQQFPDLHSELNLSSLELGDSALYFCASSVVGLEVVNEQFFGPGTRLTVL.

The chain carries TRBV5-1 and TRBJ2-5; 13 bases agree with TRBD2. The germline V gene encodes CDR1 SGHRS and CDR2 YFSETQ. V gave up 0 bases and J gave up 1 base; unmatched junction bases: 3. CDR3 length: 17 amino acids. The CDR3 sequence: CASSLATSGGAQETQYF. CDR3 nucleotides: TGCGCCAGCAGCTTGGCCACTAGCGGGGGGGCCCAAGAGACCCAGTACTTC. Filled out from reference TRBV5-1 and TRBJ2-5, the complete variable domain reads KAGVTQTPRYLIKTRGQQVTLSCSPISGHRSVSWYQQTPGQGLQFLFEYFSETQRNKGNFPGRFSGRQFSNSRSEMNVSTLELGDSALYLCASSLATSGGAQETQYFGPGTRLLVL.

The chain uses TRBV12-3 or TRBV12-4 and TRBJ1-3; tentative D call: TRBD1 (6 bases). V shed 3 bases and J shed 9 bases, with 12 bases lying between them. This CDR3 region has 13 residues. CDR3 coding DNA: TGTGCCAGCAGTTTTGGCAGGGGCGCCACCATATATTTT. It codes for CASSFGRGATIYF.

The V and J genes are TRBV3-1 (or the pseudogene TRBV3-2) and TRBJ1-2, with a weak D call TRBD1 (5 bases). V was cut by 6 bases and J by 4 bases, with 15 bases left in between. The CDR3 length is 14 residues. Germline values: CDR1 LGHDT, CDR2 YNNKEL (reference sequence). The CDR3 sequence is CASRSGGSIYGYTF. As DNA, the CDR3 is TGTGCCAGCAGAAGCGGGGGTTCCATCTATGGCTACACCTTC.

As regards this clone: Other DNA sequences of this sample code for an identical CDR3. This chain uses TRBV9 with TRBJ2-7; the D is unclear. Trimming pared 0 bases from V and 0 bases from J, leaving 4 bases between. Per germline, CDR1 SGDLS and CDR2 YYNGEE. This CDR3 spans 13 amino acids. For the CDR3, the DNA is TGTGCCAGCAGCGTAGGGAGCTCCTACGAGCAGTACTTC. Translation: CASSVGSSYEQYF.

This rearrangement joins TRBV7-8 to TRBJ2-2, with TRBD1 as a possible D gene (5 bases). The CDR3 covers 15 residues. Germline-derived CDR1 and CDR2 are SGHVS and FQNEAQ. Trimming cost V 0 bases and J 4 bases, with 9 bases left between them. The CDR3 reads CASSLAGQVTGELFF. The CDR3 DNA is TGTGCCAGCAGCTTAGCGGGGCAAGTCACCGGGGAGCTGTTTTTT.

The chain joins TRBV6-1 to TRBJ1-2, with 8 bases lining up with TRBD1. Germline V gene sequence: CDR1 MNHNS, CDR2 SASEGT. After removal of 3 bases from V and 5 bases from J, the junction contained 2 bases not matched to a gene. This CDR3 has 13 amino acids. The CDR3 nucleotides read TGTGCCAGCAGTGAGCAGGGGGCGTATGGCTACACCTTC. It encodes CASSEQGAYGYTF.

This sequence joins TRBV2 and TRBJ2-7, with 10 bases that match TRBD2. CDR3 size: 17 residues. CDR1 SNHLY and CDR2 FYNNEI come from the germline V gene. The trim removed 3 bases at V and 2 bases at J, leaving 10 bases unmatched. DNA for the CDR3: TGTGCCAGCAGTGAGAGGGGTCCGGGACTAGCGACCTACGAGCAGTACTTC. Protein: CASSERGPGLATYEQYF.

The CDR3 region is CASSGRGGYGYTF. The CDR3 nucleotides are TGTGCCAGCAGCGGCAGAGGGGGCTATGGCTACACCTTC. This chain joins TRBV5-6 and TRBJ1-2, with D perhaps TRBD1 (6 bases). Trimming pared 4 bases from V and 4 bases from J, leaving 11 bases between. This CDR3 contains 13 residues. Germline CDR1 reads SGHDT; CDR2 reads YYEEEE.

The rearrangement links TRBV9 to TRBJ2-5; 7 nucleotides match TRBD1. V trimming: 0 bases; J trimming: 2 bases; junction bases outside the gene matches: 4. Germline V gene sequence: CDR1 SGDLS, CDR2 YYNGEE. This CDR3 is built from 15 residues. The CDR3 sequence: CASSVEGGQQETQYF. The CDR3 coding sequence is TGTGCCAGCAGCGTAGAAGGGGGCCAACAAGAGACCCAGTACTTC.

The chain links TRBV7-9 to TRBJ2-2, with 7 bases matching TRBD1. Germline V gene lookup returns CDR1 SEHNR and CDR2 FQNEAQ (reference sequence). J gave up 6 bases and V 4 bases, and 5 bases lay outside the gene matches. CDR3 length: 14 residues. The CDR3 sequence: CASSSGTDPGELFF. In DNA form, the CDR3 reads TGTGCCAGCAGCTCCGGGACAGACCCCGGGGAGCTGTTTTTT.

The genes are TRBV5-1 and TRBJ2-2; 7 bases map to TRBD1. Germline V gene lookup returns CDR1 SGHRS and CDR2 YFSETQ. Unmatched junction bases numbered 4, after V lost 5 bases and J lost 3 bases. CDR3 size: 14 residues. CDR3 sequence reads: CASRRTGDTGELFF. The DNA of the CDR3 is TGCGCCAGCAGGCGAACAGGGGACACCGGGGAGCTGTTTTTT.

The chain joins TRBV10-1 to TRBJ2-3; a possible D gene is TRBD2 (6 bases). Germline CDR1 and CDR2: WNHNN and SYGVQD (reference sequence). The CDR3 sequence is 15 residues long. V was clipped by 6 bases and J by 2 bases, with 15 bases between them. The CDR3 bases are TGCGCCAGCAGCACTACTAGCACTACCACAGATACGCAGTATTTT. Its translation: CASSTTSTTTDTQYF.

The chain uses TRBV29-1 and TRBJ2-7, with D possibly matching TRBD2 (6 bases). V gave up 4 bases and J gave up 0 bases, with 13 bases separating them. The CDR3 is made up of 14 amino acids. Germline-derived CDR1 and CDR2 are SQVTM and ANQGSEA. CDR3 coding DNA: TGCAGCGTTGTGGAGGGGTCCAGCTCCTACGAGCAGTACTTC. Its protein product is CSVVEGSSSYEQYF.

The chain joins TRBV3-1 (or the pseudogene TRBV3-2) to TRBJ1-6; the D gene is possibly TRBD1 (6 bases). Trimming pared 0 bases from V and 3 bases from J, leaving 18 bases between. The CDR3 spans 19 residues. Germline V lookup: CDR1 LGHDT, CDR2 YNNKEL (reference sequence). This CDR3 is CASSQDQGYGRSYNSPLHF. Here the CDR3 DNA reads TGTGCCAGCAGCCAAGATCAGGGGTATGGCAGGAGCTATAATTCACCCCTCCACTTT.

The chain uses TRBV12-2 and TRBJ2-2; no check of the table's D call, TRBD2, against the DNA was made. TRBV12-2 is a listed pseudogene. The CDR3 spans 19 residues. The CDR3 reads CASRLAHLAGGRDTGELFF. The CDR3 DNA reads TGTGCAAGTCGCTTAGCCCACTTGGCGGGGGGGCGCGACACCGGGGAGCTGTTTTTT.

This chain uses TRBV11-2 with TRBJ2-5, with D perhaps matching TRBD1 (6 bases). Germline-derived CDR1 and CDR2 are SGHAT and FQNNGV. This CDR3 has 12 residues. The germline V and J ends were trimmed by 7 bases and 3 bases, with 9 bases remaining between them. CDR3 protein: CASTRTEETQYF. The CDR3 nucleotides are TGTGCCAGCACTCGGACAGAAGAGACCCAGTACTTC. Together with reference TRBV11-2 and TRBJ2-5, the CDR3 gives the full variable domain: EAGVAQSPRYKIIEKRQSVAFWCNPISGHATLYWYQQILGQGPKLLIQFQNNGVVDDSQLPKDRFSAERLKGVDSTLKIQPAKLEDSAVYLCASTRTEETQYFGPGTRLLVL.

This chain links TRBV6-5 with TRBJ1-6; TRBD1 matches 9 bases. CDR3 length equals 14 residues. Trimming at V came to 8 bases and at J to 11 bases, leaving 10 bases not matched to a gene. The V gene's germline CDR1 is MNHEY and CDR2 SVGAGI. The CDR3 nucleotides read TGTGCCAGCTGGGGCGGGGGACAGGGTGCACCCCTCCACTTT. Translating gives CASWGGGQGAPLHF.

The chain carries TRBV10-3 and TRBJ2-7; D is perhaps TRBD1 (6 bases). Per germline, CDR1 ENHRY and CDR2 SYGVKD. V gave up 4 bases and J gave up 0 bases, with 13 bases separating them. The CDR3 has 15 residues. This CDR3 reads CAISAAGETSYEQYF. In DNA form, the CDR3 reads TGTGCCATCAGTGCGGCAGGGGAAACCTCCTACGAGCAGTACTTC.

As DNA, the CDR3 is TGTGCCAGCAGTTACTCAGGAGGGGGCGAGAATTCACCCCTCCACTTT. Protein sequence: CASSYSGGGENSPLHF. The genes are TRBV6-5 and TRBJ1-6, with TRBD1 identical over 7 bases. Germline trimming cut 0 bases from V and 7 bases from J; bases unmatched to any gene: 6. Germline lookup yields CDR1 MNHEY and CDR2 SVGAGI. The CDR3 is 16 residues long.

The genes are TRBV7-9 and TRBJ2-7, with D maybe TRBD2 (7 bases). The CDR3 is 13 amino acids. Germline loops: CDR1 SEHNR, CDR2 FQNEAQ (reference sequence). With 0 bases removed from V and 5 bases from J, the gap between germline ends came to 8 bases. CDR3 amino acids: CASSLAGGDEQYF. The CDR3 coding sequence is TGTGCCAGCAGCTTAGCAGGGGGGGACGAGCAGTACTTC.

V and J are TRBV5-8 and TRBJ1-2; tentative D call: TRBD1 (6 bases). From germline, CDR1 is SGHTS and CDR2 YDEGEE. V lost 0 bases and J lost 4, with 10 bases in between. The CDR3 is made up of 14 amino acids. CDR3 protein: CASSLGDRSYGYTF. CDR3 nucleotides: TGTGCCAGCAGCTTGGGTGACAGGTCCTATGGCTACACCTTC. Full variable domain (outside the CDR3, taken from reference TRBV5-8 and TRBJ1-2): EAGVTQSPTHLIKTRGQQATLRCSPISGHTSVYWYQQALGLGLQFLLWYDEGEERNRGNFPPRFSGRQFPNYSSELNVNALELEDSALYLCASSLGDRSYGYTFGSGTRLTVV.

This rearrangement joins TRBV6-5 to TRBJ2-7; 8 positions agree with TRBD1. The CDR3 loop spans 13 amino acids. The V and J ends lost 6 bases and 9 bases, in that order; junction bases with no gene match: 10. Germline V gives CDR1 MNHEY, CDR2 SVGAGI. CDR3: CASSLDREFAQYF. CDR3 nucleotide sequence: TGTGCCAGCAGCTTGGACAGGGAGTTTGCGCAGTACTTC.

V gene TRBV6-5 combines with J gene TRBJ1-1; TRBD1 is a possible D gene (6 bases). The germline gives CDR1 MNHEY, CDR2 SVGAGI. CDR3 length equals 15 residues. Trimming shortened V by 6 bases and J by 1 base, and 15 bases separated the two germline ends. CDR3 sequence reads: CASRLPGQANTEAFF. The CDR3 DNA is TGTGCCAGCAGACTACCGGGACAAGCGAACACTGAAGCTTTCTTT.